The source of this TCR beta chain is a study of graft-versus-host responses after intestinal transplantation. Study summary: Anti-thymocyte globulin served as induction for all recipients, who then took tacrolimus and steroids for around 3 years. Study findings and constraints: The study found high graft-versus-host to host-versus-graft clonal ratios in allografts of patients with graft-donor T cell macrochimerism.

Plating combined roughly 200,000 CFSE-labeled responder cells with roughly 200,000 irradiated, violet-dye-labeled stimulator cells. The germline CDR1 and CDR2 sequences are SGHNT and YYREEE (reference sequence). CDR3 length equals 15 residues. V gave up 0 bases and J gave up 1 base, with 8 bases separating them. Sequencing was performed with immunoSEQ multiplex PCR; in TCRdb, only in-frame clones are kept and a portion is missing. Among approximately 21,000 clones, about 41% were seen once, and the ten largest hold more than 1.2%. The sequences come from alloreactive CD8+ T cells from a mixed lymphocyte reaction culture, collected before transplantation. Stated subset: CFSE-low proliferating T cells sorted from roughly six-day pre-transplant mixed lymphocyte reaction (GvH or HvG direction). The chain joins TRBV5-4 to TRBJ2-1; possible D gene TRBD2, 5 bases. This TCR derives from a human patient who was an organ donor for intestinal transplantation. The chain's CDR3 is CASSLVPGSYNEQFF. For the CDR3, the DNA is TGTGCCAGCAGCTTGGTGCCGGGATCCTACAATGAGCAGTTCTTC.